The clone carrying this T cell receptor (beta chain) was seen a few times. What it recognizes is unknown. This entry belongs to a study of vaccination effects on CD4 cells after COVID-19. The culture ran for 9 to 11 days, and then CD4+ T cells were isolated. Only in-frame clones appear in the TCRdb table, and some are missing; sequencing was by immunoSEQ multiplex PCR. This sample has more than 35,000 clones, with roughly 87% found just once. Germline CDR1 and CDR2: MNHEY and SVGAGI. The V and J ends lost 5 bases and 3 bases, in that order; junction bases with no gene match: 3. The CDR3 loop spans 14 amino acids.

The input for sequencing was CD4+ T cells from PBMCs cultured without peptide, taken before COVID-19 vaccination. This receptor was taken from a human donor who received a COVID-19 vaccine. V is TRBV6-5 and J is TRBJ2-7, with 11 positions matching TRBD1. CDR3 region: CASSSGTGGYEQYV. The CDR3 DNA reads as TGTGCCAGCAGTAGTGGGACAGGGGGCTACGAGCAGTACGTC.